This TCR beta chain was found in a study of siplizumab effects on memory and regulatory T cells. Points on this clone: Its antigen is not identified.

Points from the study as a whole: Unstimulated subsets captured only a minor fraction of alloreactive clones. Alloreactive sequences whose origin lay in unstimulated CD4+ memory cells were significantly reduced by siplizumab. Mean Treg-derived proportions of mappable alloreactive CD4+ clones were 55% to 75% for siplizumab and 25% to 30% for controls. In unstimulated cells, naive T cells appeared more diverse than memory T cells and seemed major alloresponse contributors.

Generated by immunoSEQ multiplex PCR, the TCRdb table keeps only in-frame clones and is missing some. The data hold 100,000 or so clones, with about 90% observed a single time. Germline CDR1 and CDR2: LNHDA and SQIVND (reference sequence). Trimming shortened V by 4 bases and J by 0 bases, and 10 bases separated the two germline ends. CDR3 size: 15 residues. This chain uses TRBV19 with TRBJ1-3, with D possibly TRBD1 on 5 matching bases. The TCR sequence derives from a human donor in good health. Sequenced sample: Tregs sorted from blood. CDR3 DNA: TGTGCCAGTAGTACGGGACGGATCTCTGGAAACACCATATATTTT. Translating gives CASSTGRISGNTIYF.